This TCR beta chain was sequenced for a study of vaccination and CD4 T cells after COVID-19. Study-level results: It was observed that, in convalescent patients, a median 86.3% of reactive clones arose only post-vaccination.

Germline-derived CDR1 and CDR2 are MNHEY and SMNVEV (reference sequence). The V and J ends lost 4 bases and 4 bases respectively, with 7 bases between them. The CDR3 extends over 12 amino acids. Details on this clonotype: Its target is not known.

The time point was: late sampling 161 to 241 days after vaccination in three convalescent patients. Treatment denoted: approximately nine-day PBMC culture with coronavirus spike peptide pools or control peptides (ViraFEST assay). Antigen-specific T cells were expanded with peptide pools by ViraFEST, and TCRs were then sequenced. Following culture for around 9 days, CD4+ T cells were isolated by negative selection. The Oncomine TCR Beta short-read assay was what sequenced the DNA obtained from cultured CD4+ T cells. TCRdb used MiXCR to reprocess the PCR reads, holding one entry per CDR3 protein. The data contain about 26,000 distinct CDR3 sequences, 40% to 45% of them seen just once; the ten biggest clones take up roughly 5%.

This clonotype originated in a human donor who had recovered from COVID-19. The sample was CD4+ T cells from blood, cultured in vitro, taken about 7 months after SARS-CoV-2 vaccination. V gene TRBV27 combines with J gene TRBJ2-5; possibly TRBD1 for D (6 bases). As DNA, the CDR3 is TGTGCCAGCAGTTCACAGGGAGAGACCCAGTACTTC. The encoded protein is CASSSQGETQYF.